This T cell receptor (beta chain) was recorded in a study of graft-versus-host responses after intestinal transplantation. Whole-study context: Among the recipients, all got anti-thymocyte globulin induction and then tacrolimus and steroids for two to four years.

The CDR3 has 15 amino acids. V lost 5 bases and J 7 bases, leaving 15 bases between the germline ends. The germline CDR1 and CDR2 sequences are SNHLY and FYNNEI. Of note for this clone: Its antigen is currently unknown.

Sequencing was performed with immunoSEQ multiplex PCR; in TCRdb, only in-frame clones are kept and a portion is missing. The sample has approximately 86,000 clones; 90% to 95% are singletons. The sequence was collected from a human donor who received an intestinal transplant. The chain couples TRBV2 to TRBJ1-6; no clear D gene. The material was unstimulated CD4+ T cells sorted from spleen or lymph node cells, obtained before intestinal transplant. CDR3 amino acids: CASSRRGVGNSPLHF. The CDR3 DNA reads TGTGCCAGCAGTCGACGGGGAGTGGGAAATTCACCCCTCCACTTT. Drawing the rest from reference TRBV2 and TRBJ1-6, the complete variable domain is EPEVTQTPSHQVTQMGQEVILRCVPISNHLYFYWYRQILGQKVEFLVSFYNNEISEKSEIFDDQFSVERPDGSNFTLKIRSTKLEDSAMYFCASSRRGVGNSPLHFGNGTRLTVT.